Listed here is a single T cell receptor beta chain. V was trimmed by 5 bases and J by 4 bases, leaving 11 bases between them. The CDR3 loop spans 13 amino acids. The sample belongs to a study of control samples from healthy donors and cancer patients. The table came from immunoSEQ multiplex PCR; TCRdb's copy has only in-frame clones and leaves some out. The sample carries 40,000 to 50,000 clones, roughly 80% recorded once. The rearrangement uses TRBV12-3 or TRBV12-4 and TRBJ1-2, with D perhaps matching TRBD1 (6 bases). The TCR originated in a man aged 60 to 69 in good health. The sample taken for sequencing was blood. CDR3 sequence (DNA): TGTGCCAGCAGTCCACAGGGTACCTATGGCTACACCTTC. Translating it yields CASSPQGTYGYTF.